The TCR beta chain described here comes from a study of T cell repertoires in cytomegalovirus infection (dated by TCRdb to between 2018 and 2021). Looking at the study overall: Alongside well-studied HLA-B-restricted epitopes, the peptide stimulations were aimed at recently identified HLA-C-restricted CMV epitopes, whose presentation resists viral immunomodulation. The HLA type of each donor mattered for the analysis, because public TCR beta signatures pointed to carriage of CMV infection along with the matching HLA type.

TCRdb lists the instrument as Illumina HiSeq 1500. TCRdb reworked the public reads: Q25 trimming with fastp, MiXCR clone assembly, productive beta chains retained. Each CDR3 protein gets just one entry, which takes the most common genes and DNA from the rows behind it. Within this sample are 450,000 to 650,000 distinct CDR3 sequences, with roughly 42% of them counted one time only. In total, the top ten clones hold roughly 50% of the sample. This clonotype was seen at least ten times. Its antigen has not been determined. Qualities for individual bases were not recorded, and no much larger clone is one base off. This specimen's treatment or condition label, per the study, means: in vitro stimulation with specific CMV peptide epitopes to enrich CMV-specific T cells. Beyond this particular receptor, the publication reports: Cumulative frequency of public TCR beta family members discriminated carriers of CMV infection plus the relevant HLA type in this cohort and an independent approximately 370-donor cohort. In the ex vivo response, HLA-C-restricted CMV-specific TCR beta clonotypes were dominant, and in two of eight donors the single most frequent clonotype came from this HLA-C-restricted group.

Including the terminal cysteine and phenylalanine, the CDR3 comprises 16 residues. The retained sequence is limited to the CDR3, 48 bases, with the frame set at the first base. CDR1 and CDR2 (SGHTA, FQGNSA) derive from the germline V gene. V and J lose 0 bases and 0 bases, and a span of 9 bases separates them. This TCR derives from a human donor in good health (CMV status not recorded). Some clones in this sample may be carry-over from other donors' samples. The sequence is built from TRBV7-2 and TRBJ2-1; the D segment cannot be called with confidence. The sequences come from cultured PBMCs, collected from culture after CMV antigen stimulation. Here is the DNA: TGTGCCAGCAGCTTAGCTGGGCTCAGCTCCTACAATGAGCAGTTCTTC. Its protein product is CASSLAGLSSYNEQFF.